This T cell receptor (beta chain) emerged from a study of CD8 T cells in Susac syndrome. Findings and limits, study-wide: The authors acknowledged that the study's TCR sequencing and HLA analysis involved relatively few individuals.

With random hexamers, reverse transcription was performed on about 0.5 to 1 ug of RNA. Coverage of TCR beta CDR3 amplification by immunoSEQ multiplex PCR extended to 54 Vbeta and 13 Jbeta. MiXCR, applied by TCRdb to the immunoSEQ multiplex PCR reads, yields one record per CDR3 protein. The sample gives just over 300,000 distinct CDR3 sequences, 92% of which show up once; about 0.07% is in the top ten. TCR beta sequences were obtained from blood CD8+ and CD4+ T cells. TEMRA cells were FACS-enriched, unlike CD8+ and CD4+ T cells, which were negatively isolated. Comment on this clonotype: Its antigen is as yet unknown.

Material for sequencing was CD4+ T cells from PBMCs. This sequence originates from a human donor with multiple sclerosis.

Written as DNA, the CDR3 is TGTGCCAGCAGTTACCAAACCGGGGAGCTGTTTTTT. Its translation is CASSYQTGELFF. This chain joins TRBV6-5 and TRBJ2-2, with D unresolved. V lost 2 bases, J lost 5 bases, and 3 bases lay in between. Germline lookup yields CDR1 MNHEY and CDR2 SVGAGI. The CDR3 is made up of 12 amino acids.